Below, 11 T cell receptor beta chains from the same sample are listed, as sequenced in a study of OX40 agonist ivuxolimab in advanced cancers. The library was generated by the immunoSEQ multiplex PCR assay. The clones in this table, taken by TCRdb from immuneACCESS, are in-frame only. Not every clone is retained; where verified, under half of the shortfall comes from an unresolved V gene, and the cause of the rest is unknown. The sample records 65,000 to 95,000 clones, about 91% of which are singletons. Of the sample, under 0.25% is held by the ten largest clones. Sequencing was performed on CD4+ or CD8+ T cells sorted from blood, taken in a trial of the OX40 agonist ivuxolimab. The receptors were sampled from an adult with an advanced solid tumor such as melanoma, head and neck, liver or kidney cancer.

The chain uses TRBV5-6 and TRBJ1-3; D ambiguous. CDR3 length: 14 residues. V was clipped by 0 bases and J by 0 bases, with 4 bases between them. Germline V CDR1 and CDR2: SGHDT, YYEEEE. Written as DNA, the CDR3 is TGTGCCAGCAGCTTGGGGTACTCTGGAAACACCATATATTTT. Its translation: CASSLGYSGNTIYF.

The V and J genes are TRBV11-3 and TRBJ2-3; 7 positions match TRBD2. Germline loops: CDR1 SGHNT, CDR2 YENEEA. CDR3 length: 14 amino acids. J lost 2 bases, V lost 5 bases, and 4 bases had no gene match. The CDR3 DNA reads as TGTGCCAGCAGCGGGGGGGGTTCCACAGATACGCAGTATTTT. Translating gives CASSGGGSTDTQYF.

CDR3 coding DNA: TGCGCCAGCAGCTTGGATGGAGGCGCCTACGAGCAGTACGTC. As protein: CASSLDGGAYEQYV. V and J are TRBV5-1 and TRBJ2-7; a weak D match, TRBD2 (5 bases). V was shortened by 0 bases and J by 2 bases, with 9 bases between the two germline ends. The germline V gene has CDR1 SGHRS and CDR2 YFSETQ. The CDR3 runs to 14 residues.

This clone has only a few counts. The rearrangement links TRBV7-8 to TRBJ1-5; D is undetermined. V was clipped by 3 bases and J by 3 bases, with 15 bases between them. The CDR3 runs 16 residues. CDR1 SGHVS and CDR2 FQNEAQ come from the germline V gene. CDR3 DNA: TGTGCCAGCAGCTTTGGGAAGGTGCAAGTCAATCAGCCCCAGCATTTT. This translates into CASSFGKVQVNQPQHF.

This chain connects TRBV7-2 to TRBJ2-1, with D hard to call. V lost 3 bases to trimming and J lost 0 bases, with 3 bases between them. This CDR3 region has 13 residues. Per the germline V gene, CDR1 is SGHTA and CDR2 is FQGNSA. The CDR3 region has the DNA TGTGCCAGCAGCTTTGTCTCCTACAATGAGCAGTTCTTC. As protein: CASSFVSYNEQFF.

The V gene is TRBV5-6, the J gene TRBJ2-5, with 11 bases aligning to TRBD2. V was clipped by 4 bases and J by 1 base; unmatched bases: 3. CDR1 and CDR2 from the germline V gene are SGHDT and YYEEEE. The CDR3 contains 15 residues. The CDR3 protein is CASSPGTSGQETQYF. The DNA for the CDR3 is TGTGCCAGCAGCCCCGGGACTAGCGGCCAAGAGACCCAGTACTTC.

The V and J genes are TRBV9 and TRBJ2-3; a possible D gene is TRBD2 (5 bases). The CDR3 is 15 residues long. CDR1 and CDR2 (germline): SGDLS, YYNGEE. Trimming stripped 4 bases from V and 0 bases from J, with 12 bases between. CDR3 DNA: TGTGCCAGCAGCCTGCGGGCCCCTAGCACAGATACGCAGTATTTT. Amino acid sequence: CASSLRAPSTDTQYF.

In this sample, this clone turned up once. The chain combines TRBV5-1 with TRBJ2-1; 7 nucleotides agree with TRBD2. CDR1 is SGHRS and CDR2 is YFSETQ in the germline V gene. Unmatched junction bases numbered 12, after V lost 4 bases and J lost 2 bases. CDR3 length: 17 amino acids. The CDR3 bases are TGCGCCAGCAGCCCAGGTCTTGCGGGGGTTACCTACAATGAGCAGTTCTTC. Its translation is CASSPGLAGVTYNEQFF.

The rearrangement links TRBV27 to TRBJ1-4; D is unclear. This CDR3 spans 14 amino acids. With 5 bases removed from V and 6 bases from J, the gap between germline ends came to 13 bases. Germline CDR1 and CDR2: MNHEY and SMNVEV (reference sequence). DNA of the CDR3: TGTGCCAGCAGTCCGACAATGGGATATGAAAAACTGTTTTTT. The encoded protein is CASSPTMGYEKLFF.

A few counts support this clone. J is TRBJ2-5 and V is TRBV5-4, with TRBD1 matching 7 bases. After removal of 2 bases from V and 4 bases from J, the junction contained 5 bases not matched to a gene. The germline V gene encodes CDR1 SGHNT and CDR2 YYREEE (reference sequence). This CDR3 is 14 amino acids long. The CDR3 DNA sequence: TGTGCCAGCAGCTTTCAAGGGGGCGCAGAGACCCAGTACTTC. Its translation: CASSFQGGAETQYF.

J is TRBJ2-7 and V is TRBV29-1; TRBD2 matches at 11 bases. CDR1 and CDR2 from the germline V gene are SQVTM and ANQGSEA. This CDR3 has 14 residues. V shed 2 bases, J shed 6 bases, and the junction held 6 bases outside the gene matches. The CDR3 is CSVEYSGREPEQYF. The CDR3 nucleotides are TGCAGCGTTGAATATAGCGGGAGGGAACCCGAGCAGTACTTC.